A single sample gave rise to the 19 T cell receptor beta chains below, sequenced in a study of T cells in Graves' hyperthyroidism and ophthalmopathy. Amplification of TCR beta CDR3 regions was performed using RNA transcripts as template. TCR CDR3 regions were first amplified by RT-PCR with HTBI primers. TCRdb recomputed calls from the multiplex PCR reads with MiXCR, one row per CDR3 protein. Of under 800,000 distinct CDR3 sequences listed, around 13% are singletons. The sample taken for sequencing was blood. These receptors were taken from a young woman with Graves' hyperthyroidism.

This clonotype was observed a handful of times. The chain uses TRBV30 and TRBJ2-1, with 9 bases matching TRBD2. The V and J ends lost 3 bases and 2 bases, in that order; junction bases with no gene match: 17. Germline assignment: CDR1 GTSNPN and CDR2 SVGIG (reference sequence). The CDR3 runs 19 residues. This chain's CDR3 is CAWSLKRRYKRGAYNEQFF. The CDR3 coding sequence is TGTGCCTGGAGCCTAAAAAGGAGATACAAGCGGGGGGCCTACAATGAGCAGTTCTTC. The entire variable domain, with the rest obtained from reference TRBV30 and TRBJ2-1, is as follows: SQTIHQWPATLVQPVGSPLSLECTVEGTSNPNLYWYRQAAGRGLQLLFYSVGIGQISSEVPQNLSASRPQDRQFILSSKKLLLSDSGFYLCAWSLKRRYKRGAYNEQFFGPGTRLTVL.

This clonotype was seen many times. CDR3 residues: CASSPPGTANTEAFF. Written as DNA, the CDR3 is TGTGCCAGCTCACCACCAGGGACAGCGAACACTGAAGCTTTCTTT. The chain is built from TRBV18 and TRBJ1-1; 7 bases fit TRBD1. This CDR3 spans 15 amino acids. Germline V CDR1 and CDR2: KGHSH, LQKENI. V was clipped by 0 bases and J by 1 base; unmatched bases: 2.

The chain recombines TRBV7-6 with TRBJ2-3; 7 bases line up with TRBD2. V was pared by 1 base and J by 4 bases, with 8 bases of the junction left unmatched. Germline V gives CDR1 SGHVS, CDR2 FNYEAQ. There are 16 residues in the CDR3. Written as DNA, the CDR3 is TGTGCCAGCAGCTTAGGGGGGGGAGGGTACGCAGATACGCAGTATTTT. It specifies CASSLGGGGYADTQYF. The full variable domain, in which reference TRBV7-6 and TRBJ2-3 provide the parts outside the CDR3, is GAGVSQSPRYKVTKRGQDVALRCDPISGHVSLYWYRQALGQGPEFLTYFNYEAQQDKSGLPNDRFSAERPEGSISTLTIQRTEQRDSAMYRCASSLGGGGYADTQYFGPGTRLTVL.

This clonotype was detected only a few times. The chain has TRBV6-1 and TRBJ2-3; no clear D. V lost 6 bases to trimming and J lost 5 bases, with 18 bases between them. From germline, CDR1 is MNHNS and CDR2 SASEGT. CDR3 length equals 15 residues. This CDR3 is CASRHIWTGEDTQYF. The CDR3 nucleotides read TGTGCCAGCAGGCATATATGGACGGGTGAAGATACGCAGTATTTT.

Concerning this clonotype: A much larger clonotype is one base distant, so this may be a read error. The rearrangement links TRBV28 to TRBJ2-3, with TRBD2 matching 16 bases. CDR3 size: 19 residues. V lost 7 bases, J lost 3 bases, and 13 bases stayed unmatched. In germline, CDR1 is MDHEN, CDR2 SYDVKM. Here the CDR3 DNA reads TGTGCCAGCAATGCCCCGGGACTAGCGGGAGGGCCTTGGACAGATACGCAGTATTTT. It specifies CASNAPGLAGGPWTDTQYF.

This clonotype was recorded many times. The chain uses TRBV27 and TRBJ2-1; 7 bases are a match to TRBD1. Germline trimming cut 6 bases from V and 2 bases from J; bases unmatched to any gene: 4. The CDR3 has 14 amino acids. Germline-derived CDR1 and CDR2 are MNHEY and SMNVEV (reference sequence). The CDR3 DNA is TGTGCCAGCAGCCGACAGGGACCCTACAATGAGCAGTTCTTC. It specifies CASSRQGPYNEQFF.

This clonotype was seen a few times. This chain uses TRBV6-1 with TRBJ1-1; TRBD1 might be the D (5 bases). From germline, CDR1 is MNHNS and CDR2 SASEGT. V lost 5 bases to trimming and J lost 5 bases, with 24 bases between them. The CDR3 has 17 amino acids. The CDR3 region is CASSHASQVPRKTEAFF. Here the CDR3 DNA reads TGTGCCAGCAGTCACGCCTCACAGGTTCCCCGAAAGACTGAAGCTTTCTTT.

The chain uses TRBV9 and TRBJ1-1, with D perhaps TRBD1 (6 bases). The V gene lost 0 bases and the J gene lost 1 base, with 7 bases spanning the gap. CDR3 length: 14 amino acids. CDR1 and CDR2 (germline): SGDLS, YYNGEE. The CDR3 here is CASSVGQENTEAFF. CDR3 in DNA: TGTGCCAGCAGCGTAGGACAGGAGAACACTGAAGCTTTCTTT.

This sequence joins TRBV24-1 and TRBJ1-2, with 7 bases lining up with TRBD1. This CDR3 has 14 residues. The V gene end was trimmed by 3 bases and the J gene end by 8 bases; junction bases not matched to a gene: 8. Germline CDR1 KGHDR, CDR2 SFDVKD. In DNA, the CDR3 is TGTGCCACCAGTGATCGGGACAGCGTTCGAGGCTACACCTTC. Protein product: CATSDRDSVRGYTF.

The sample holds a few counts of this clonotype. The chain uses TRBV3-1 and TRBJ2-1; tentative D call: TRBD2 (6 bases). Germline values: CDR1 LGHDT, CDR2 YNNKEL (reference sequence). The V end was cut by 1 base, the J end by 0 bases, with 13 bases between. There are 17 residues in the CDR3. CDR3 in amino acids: CASSQGKRASSYNEQFF. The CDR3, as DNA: TGTGCCAGCAGCCAAGGGAAGCGGGCCTCCTCCTACAATGAGCAGTTCTTC.

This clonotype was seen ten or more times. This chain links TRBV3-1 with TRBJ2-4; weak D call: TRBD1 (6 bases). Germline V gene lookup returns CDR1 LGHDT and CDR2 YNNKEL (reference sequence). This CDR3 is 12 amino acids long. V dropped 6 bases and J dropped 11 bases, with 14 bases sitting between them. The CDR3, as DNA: TGTGCCAGCAGTATACAGGGAACCGTTCAGTACTTC. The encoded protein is CASSIQGTVQYF.

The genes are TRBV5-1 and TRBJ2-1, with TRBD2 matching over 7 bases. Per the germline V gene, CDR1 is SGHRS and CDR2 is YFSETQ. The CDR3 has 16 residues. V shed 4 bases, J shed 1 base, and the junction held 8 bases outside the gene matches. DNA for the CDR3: TGCGCCAGCAGCCTGGGAGGGGCCCCGTCCTACAATGAGCAGTTCTTC. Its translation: CASSLGGAPSYNEQFF.

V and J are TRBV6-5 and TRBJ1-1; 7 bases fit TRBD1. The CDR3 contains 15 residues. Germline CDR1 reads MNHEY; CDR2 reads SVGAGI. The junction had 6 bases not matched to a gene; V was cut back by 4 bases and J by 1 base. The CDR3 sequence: CASSSRRGTNTEAFF. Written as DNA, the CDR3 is TGTGCCAGCAGTTCCCGCAGGGGGACGAACACTGAAGCTTTCTTT.

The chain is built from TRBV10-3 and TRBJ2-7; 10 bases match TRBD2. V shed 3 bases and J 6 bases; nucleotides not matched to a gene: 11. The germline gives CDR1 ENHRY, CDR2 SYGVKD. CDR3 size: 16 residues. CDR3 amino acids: CAISDSGAGGPGEQYF. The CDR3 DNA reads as TGTGCCATCAGTGATTCGGGAGCGGGAGGGCCTGGCGAGCAGTACTTC.

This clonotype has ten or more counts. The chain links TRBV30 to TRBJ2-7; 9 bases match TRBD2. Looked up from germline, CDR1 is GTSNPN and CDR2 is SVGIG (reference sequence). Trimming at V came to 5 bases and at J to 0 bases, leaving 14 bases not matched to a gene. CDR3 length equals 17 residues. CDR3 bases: TGTGCCTGGCGACCCCCGGGACTAGCCGACAGCTCCTACGAGCAGTACTTC. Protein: CAWRPPGLADSSYEQYF.

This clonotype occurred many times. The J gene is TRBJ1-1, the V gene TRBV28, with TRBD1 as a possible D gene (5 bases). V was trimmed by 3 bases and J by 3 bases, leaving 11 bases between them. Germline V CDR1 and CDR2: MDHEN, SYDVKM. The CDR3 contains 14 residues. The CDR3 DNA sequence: TGTGCCAGCAGTTTTGGGGGAGAGGACACTGAAGCTTTCTTT. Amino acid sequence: CASSFGGEDTEAFF.

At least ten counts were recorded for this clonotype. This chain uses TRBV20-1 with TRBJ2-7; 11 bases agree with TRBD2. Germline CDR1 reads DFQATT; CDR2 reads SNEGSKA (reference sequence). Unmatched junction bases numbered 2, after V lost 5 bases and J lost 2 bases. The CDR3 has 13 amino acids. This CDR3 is CSADSGRAYEQYF. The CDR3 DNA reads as TGCAGTGCTGATAGCGGGAGGGCCTACGAGCAGTACTTC.

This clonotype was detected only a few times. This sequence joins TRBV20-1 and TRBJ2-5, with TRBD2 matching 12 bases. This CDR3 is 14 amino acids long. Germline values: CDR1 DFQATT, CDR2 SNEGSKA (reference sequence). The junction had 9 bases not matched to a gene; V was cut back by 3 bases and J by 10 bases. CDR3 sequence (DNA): TGCAGTGCTAGGCCCCCTCTAGCGGGAGGGCTCCAGTACTTC. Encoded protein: CSARPPLAGGLQYF.

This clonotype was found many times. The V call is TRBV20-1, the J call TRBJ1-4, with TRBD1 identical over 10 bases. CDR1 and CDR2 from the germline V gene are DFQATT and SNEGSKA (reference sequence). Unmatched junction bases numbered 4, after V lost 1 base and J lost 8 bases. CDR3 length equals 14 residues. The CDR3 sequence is CSARGQGAREKLFF. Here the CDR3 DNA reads TGCAGTGCTAGAGGACAGGGGGCTAGGGAAAAACTGTTTTTT.